This entry lists 18 T cell receptor beta chains sequenced from one sample in a study of T cell responses to AZD1222 COVID-19 vaccine (TCRdb year 2021). Libraries were built with the immunoSEQ multiplex PCR assay. TCRdb mirrors the immuneACCESS table, restricted to in-frame sequences. Some clones are absent from its copies; in checked studies, under half trace to an unresolved V gene, and the reason for the others is unknown. The sample yields about 120,000 clones; roughly 88% were counted once. The biggest ten clones account for roughly 3.9% of the sample. In light of the paper, this sample's time point label describes: baseline before first vaccination. In light of the paper, this sample's treatment or condition label describes: meningococcal conjugate vaccine given as trial control. The input for sequencing was peripheral blood, taken on day 0 of MenACWY control vaccination. These receptors came from an adult in good health.

J is TRBJ2-7 and V is TRBV7-9; D is possibly TRBD1 (5 bases). V was trimmed by 6 bases and J by 0 bases, leaving 18 bases between them. CDR1 and CDR2 (germline): SEHNR, FQNEAQ (reference sequence). This CDR3 spans 16 amino acids. The CDR3 coding sequence is TGTGCCAGCAGTCTGGCATTTTCTGACAGCTCCTACGAGCAGTACTTC. Translation: CASSLAFSDSSYEQYF.

This chain uses TRBV4-3 with TRBJ1-4, with 7 positions matching TRBD1. Germline V gives CDR1 LGHNA, CDR2 YSLEER. After removal of 1 base from V and 4 bases from J, the junction contained 3 bases not matched to a gene. This CDR3 comprises 15 residues. This CDR3 is CASSQVAGGNEKLFF. DNA for the CDR3: TGCGCCAGCAGCCAAGTGGCAGGGGGTAATGAAAAACTGTTTTTT.

In regard to this clone: One end of the junction does not line up with germline, which may come from a read error. The chain joins TRBV28 to TRBJ1-2, with TRBD1 identical over 7 bases. Germline V gene data show CDR1 as MDHEN and CDR2 as SYDVKM. This CDR3 contains 14 residues. DNA for the CDR3: TGTGCCAGCACCTCCGCCGGGACAGCAGCATTCGCGGCCTTC. It codes for CASTSAGTAAFAAF.

The chain uses TRBV6-2 or TRBV6-3 and TRBJ2-2, with unresolved D. Germline V gene data show CDR1 as MNHEY and CDR2 as SVGEGT. Trimming left V 0 bases short and J 5 bases short, with 1 base between. The CDR3 sequence is 12 residues long. Here the CDR3 DNA reads TGTGCCAGCAGTTACTCTACCGGGGAGCTGTTTTTT. This sequence encodes CASSYSTGELFF.

This chain uses TRBV11-2 with TRBJ1-1; possibly TRBD1 for D (5 bases). The germline gives CDR1 SGHAT, CDR2 FQNNGV. Trimming shortened V by 0 bases and J by 11 bases, and 16 bases separated the two germline ends. The CDR3 sequence is 14 residues long. The CDR3 is CASSLDLYYRQAFF. The CDR3 DNA follows: TGTGCCAGCAGCTTAGATCTATACTACAGGCAGGCTTTCTTT.

The chain couples TRBV7-9 to TRBJ1-2; the match to TRBD1 covers 9 bases. Germline V gene lookup returns CDR1 SEHNR and CDR2 FQNEAQ (reference sequence). The junction had 2 bases not matched to a gene; V was cut back by 1 base and J by 5 bases. The CDR3 has 14 residues. CDR3 nucleotides: TGTGCCAGCAGCTTAGGGGGACAGGGATATGGCTACACCTTC. This sequence encodes CASSLGGQGYGYTF.

CDR3 loop: CASRTGQTNEKLFF. CDR3 coding DNA: TGCGCCAGCAGAACGGGACAGACTAATGAAAAACTGTTTTTT. The chain recombines TRBV5-1 with TRBJ1-4, with 7 bases matching TRBD1. V was clipped by 5 bases and J by 2 bases; unmatched bases: 3. The CDR3 extends over 14 amino acids. Germline V CDR1 and CDR2: SGHRS, YFSETQ.

CDR3 region: CASSLAGAGSSQETQYF. The CDR3, as DNA: TGCGCCAGCAGCTTGGCCGGGGCAGGGAGTTCGCAAGAGACCCAGTACTTC. V and J are TRBV5-1 and TRBJ2-5; D tentatively reads TRBD1 or TRBD2 (5 bases each). Trimming pared 0 bases from V and 2 bases from J, leaving 17 bases between. This CDR3 contains 17 residues. Germline V gene data show CDR1 as SGHRS and CDR2 as YFSETQ.

The rearrangement links TRBV9 to TRBJ1-3; D is uncertain. The CDR3 runs to 14 residues. V was cut by 3 bases and J by 0 bases, with 7 bases left in between. The germline V gene has CDR1 SGDLS and CDR2 YYNGEE. CDR3 nucleotide sequence: TGTGCCAGCAGCGATTTTAGCTCTGGAAACACCATATATTTT. Protein: CASSDFSSGNTIYF.

V usage is TRBV5-6 and J usage is TRBJ1-4; 10 nucleotides line up with TRBD1. The trim removed 4 bases at V and 3 bases at J, leaving 3 bases unmatched. Per germline, CDR1 SGHDT and CDR2 YYEEEE. CDR3 length equals 15 residues. CDR3 bases: TGTGCCAGCAGCCAGGACAGGGGGGCTAATGAAAAACTGTTTTTT. It yields the protein CASSQDRGANEKLFF.

The chain joins TRBV27 to TRBJ2-7; TRBD1 aligns across 10 bases. This CDR3 comprises 17 residues. The V gene's germline CDR1 is MNHEY and CDR2 SMNVEV (reference sequence). The V segment lost 4 bases and the J segment 1 base; nucleotides outside the gene matches: 10. The CDR3 DNA follows: TGTGCCAGCAGTTCCCCCCGACAGGGGGCAGGATCCTACGAGCAGTACTTC. Translation gives CASSSPRQGAGSYEQYF.

The rearrangement links TRBV5-6 to TRBJ1-6, with 7 bases lining up with TRBD1. V was clipped by 2 bases and J by 7 bases; unmatched bases: 6. CDR1 SGHDT and CDR2 YYEEEE come from the germline V gene. The CDR3 is 15 amino acids. In nucleotides, the CDR3 is TGTGCCAGCAGCTTTCCGACAGGGATGAATTCACCCCTCCACTTT. Its protein product is CASSFPTGMNSPLHF.

In this sample, this clone turned up once. V usage is TRBV7-2 and J usage is TRBJ2-1, with 13 positions matching TRBD2. CDR1 and CDR2 from the germline V gene are SGHTA and FQGNSA. The CDR3 runs 15 residues. The junction had 5 bases not matched to a gene; V was cut back by 5 bases and J by 7 bases. The CDR3 DNA reads as TGTGCCAGCAGCGATACTAGCGGGGGGGGTAATGAGCAGTTCTTC. Protein sequence: CASSDTSGGGNEQFF.

The V and J genes are TRBV4-2 and TRBJ2-1, with D perhaps matching TRBD2 (6 bases). The CDR3 covers 15 residues. Germline V gives CDR1 LGHNA, CDR2 YNFKEQ. Trimming pared 4 bases from V and 9 bases from J, leaving 19 bases between. Here the CDR3 reads CASSPLSEGRSEQFF. CDR3 DNA: TGTGCCAGCAGCCCCTTATCGGAGGGGCGGAGTGAGCAGTTCTTC.

The V call is TRBV29-1, the J call TRBJ1-2; D call uncertain. The germline V gene encodes CDR1 SQVTM and CDR2 ANQGSEA. The CDR3 loop spans 14 amino acids. V lost 0 bases, J lost 4 bases, and 12 bases lay in between. The CDR3 protein is CSVEDRVSTYGYTF. CDR3 sequence (DNA): TGCAGCGTTGAAGATCGGGTCAGTACCTATGGCTACACCTTC.

The V and J genes are TRBV10-3 and TRBJ1-1, with D tentatively TRBD1 (5 bases). CDR3 size: 14 residues. Per germline, CDR1 ENHRY and CDR2 SYGVKD. The V gene lost 3 bases and the J gene lost 1 base, with 9 bases spanning the gap. CDR3 loop: CAISDRGKNTEAFF. The CDR3 region has the DNA TGTGCCATCAGTGATAGGGGAAAGAACACTGAAGCTTTCTTT.

The chain couples TRBV18 to TRBJ1-5; TRBD1 aligns across 7 bases. Germline CDR1 KGHSH, CDR2 LQKENI. There are 16 residues in the CDR3. Losses at the gene ends were 1 base for V and 0 bases for J; bases not matched to a gene: 3. The CDR3 spells CASSPRGQNSNQPQHF. The CDR3 DNA sequence: TGTGCCAGCTCACCACGGGGACAGAATAGCAATCAGCCCCAGCATTTT.

This clone was counted once. The chain recombines TRBV5-1 with TRBJ2-1, with TRBD2 matching over 9 bases. The CDR3 is 15 residues long. V shed 0 bases, J shed 3 bases, and the junction held 1 base outside the gene matches. The germline gives CDR1 SGHRS, CDR2 YFSETQ. This CDR3 reads CASSLVAGDYNEQFF. CDR3 bases: TGCGCCAGCAGCTTGGTAGCGGGGGACTACAATGAGCAGTTCTTC.